These T cell receptor beta chains were read from a single sample in a study of T cell responses to AZD1222 COVID-19 vaccine. Generated by immunoSEQ multiplex PCR, the TCRdb table keeps only in-frame clones and is missing some. This table holds about 130,000 clones, roughly 92% found once. The specimen comprised peripheral blood, sampled 28 days after the second AZD1222 dose. The source of these receptors is an adult who received the AZD1222 COVID-19 vaccine. The CDR3 runs from the conserved cysteine through the conserved F or W. A D gene is named only where the DNA matches it firmly. Clone size is stated in some rows and not others, as once, few, many or a class when expanded.

cdr3_nt cdr3_aa j_call d_call clone_size v_call
TGTGCCAGCAGCTTAAGGGGGGACTATAACACCGGGGAGCTGTTTTTT CASSLRGDYNTGELFF TRBJ2-2 TRBD2 . TRBV7-3
TGTGCCAGCAGCCAAGTAATGGACAGGCGGATAGGGGGCGAGCAGTACTTC CASSQVMDRRIGGEQYF TRBJ2-7 TRBD1 . TRBV4-2
TGTGCCAGCAGCTTAGAACAGGGGAACGGCTACACCTTC CASSLEQGNGYTF TRBJ1-2 TRBD1 . TRBV11-3
TGTGCCAGCTCACCACCGAAAGGGTTTGAAAACATTCAGTACTTC CASSPPKGFENIQYF TRBJ2-4 . . TRBV18
TGTGCCTGTCAACAGGGAGGGAGGTCTCAGCCCCAGCATTTT CACQQGGRSQPQHF TRBJ1-5 . . TRBV30
TGTGCCAGTATTGGTTCCGGAACGGGCAACACTGAAGCTTTCTTT CASIGSGTGNTEAFF TRBJ1-1 . . TRBV19
TGTGCCAGCAGCCCTAATACCTTGACAGCCTCCTACAATGAGCAGTTCTTC CASSPNTLTASYNEQFF TRBJ2-1 . . TRBV6-2/TRBV6-3
TGTGCCAGCAGCTTAGTGGGGGCGGGAAACATTCAGTACTTC CASSLVGAGNIQYF TRBJ2-4 . . TRBV7-2
TGTGCCAGCGGCTCAGAGGGGGACACTGAAGCTTTCTTT CASGSEGDTEAFF TRBJ1-1 . . TRBV2
TGCGCCAGCAGCCAAGAACTGGTCTACTACGAGCAGTACTTC CASSQELVYYEQYF TRBJ2-7 . once TRBV4-1
TGCAGCGCACGGGACCCGAGCTCCTACGAGCAGTACTTC CSARDPSSYEQYF TRBJ2-7 . . TRBV29-1
TGTGCCAGCAGTACCCCACCAGCGAACACCGGGGAGCTGTTTTTT CASSTPPANTGELFF TRBJ2-2 . . TRBV28
TGTGCCAGCAGTGCGACAGGGTTGAATTCACCCCTCCACTTT CASSATGLNSPLHF TRBJ1-6 TRBD1 . TRBV27
TGCAGCGTTGAGCGCTCTGGCTACACCTTC CSVERSGYTF TRBJ1-2 . . TRBV29-1
TGTGCCAGCAGCTATCGGAGTGTCGGGGAGCTGTTTTTT CASSYRSVGELFF TRBJ2-2 . . TRBV9
TGTGCCAGTAGTGGGGACAGGAGCTCCTACGAGCAGTACTTC CASSGDRSSYEQYF TRBJ2-7 TRBD1 . TRBV19
TGTGCCAGCAGCCAATTTTCGACAGGGGATCAGCCCCAGCATTTT CASSQFSTGDQPQHF TRBJ1-5 TRBD1 once TRBV3-1/TRBV3-2
TGTGCCAGCAGCAGATGGACGGAGAGCTATGGCTACACCTTC CASSRWTESYGYTF TRBJ1-2 . . TRBV3-1/TRBV3-2
TGTGCCTGGAGCGTCGACCTCACAGGGAGGCAGCCCCAGCATTTT CAWSVDLTGRQPQHF TRBJ1-5 . . TRBV30
TGTGCCAGCGGGGCTGGCACATATTACGAGCAGTACTTC CASGAGTYYEQYF TRBJ2-7 . once TRBV3-1/TRBV3-2
TGTGCCAGCAGTGTACAGGCCCATGGCTACACCTTC CASSVQAHGYTF TRBJ1-2 . . TRBV25-1
TGTGCCAGCAGTTTGGGGACAGTGGCTACCGGGGAGCTGTTTTTT CASSLGTVATGELFF TRBJ2-2 TRBD1 . TRBV6-5
TGTGCCAGTAGAACTCAAGGAGTGTACAATCAGCCCCAGCATTTT CASRTQGVYNQPQHF TRBJ1-5 . . TRBV19
TGCGCCAGCAGCTTCCTACAGGGGGCCTCCTACGAGCAGTACTTC CASSFLQGASYEQYF TRBJ2-7 TRBD1 . TRBV5-1
TGTGCCAGCGCGGACAGGGTGGGTGGCTACACCTTC CASADRVGGYTF TRBJ1-2 TRBD1 . TRBV25-1
TGCGCCAGCAGCCAAGAGGGGCGGGACTATGGCTACACCTTC CASSQEGRDYGYTF TRBJ1-2 . . TRBV4-3
TGTGCCAGCAGTCTCCCAGGGGGCACTGAAGCTTTCTTT CASSLPGGTEAFF TRBJ1-1 TRBD1 . TRBV27
TGTGCCAGCAGTTACGGCTATGAGCAGTTCTTC CASSYGYEQFF TRBJ2-1 . . TRBV6-2/TRBV6-3
TGTGCCAGCAGTGCCGGTCTAGCGGGCCTCCAAGAGACCCAGTACTTC CASSAGLAGLQETQYF TRBJ2-5 TRBD2 . TRBV2
TGTGCCAGCTCGCCGGGACTAGCGGTCAATGAGCAGTTCTTC CASSPGLAVNEQFF TRBJ2-1 TRBD2 . TRBV18
TGTGCCAGCAGTTACACCGGGAGACCAGATACGCAGTATTTT CASSYTGRPDTQYF TRBJ2-3 . . TRBV6-5
TGTGCCAGCAGCTTAGGAGCCTGGGCCGGGGAAAAACTGTTTTTT CASSLGAWAGEKLFF TRBJ1-4 . . TRBV7-8
TGTGCCACAGGACAGACCAAGGGAAACACCATATATTTT CATGQTKGNTIYF TRBJ1-3 . . TRBV2
TGTGCCAGCAGTCCCTGGGCCGGACAGAACAATCAGCCCCAGCATTTT CASSPWAGQNNQPQHF TRBJ1-5 . . TRBV27
TGTGCCAGCAGCCAAGACGGGGGTCCCAACACCGGGGAGCTGTTTTTT CASSQDGGPNTGELFF TRBJ2-2 . . TRBV4-2
TGCGCCAGCAGCCTCAGACAGGGCCCATATGGCTACACCTTC CASSLRQGPYGYTF TRBJ1-2 TRBD1 once TRBV4-3
TGTGCCAGCAGTTTTGATTACAGGGGCCTTATTGACAATGAGCAGTTCTTC CASSFDYRGLIDNEQFF TRBJ2-1 TRBD1 once TRBV27
TGTGCCAGCAGTGAACGGGGGCGGGACAGCAATCAGCCCCAGCATTTT CASSERGRDSNQPQHF TRBJ1-5 . many TRBV25-1
TGTGCCAGCAGTGAAGCAGCGGGAGCAATTGCTACCTACAATGAGCAGTTCTTC CASSEAAGAIATYNEQFF TRBJ2-1 TRBD2 . TRBV2
TGTGCCAGCTCACCGCCTATGACAGGGGGCGCAGGGACCCAGTACTTC CASSPPMTGGAGTQYF TRBJ2-5 TRBD1 . TRBV18
TGTGCCAGCAGTCGCAAGGACAGGGGCGAAAATCAGCCCCAGCATTTT CASSRKDRGENQPQHF TRBJ1-5 TRBD1 . TRBV14
TGTGCCAGCAGCCTGGGACGACTTGAGACTGGCAACTACAATGAGCAGTTCTTC CASSLGRLETGNYNEQFF TRBJ2-1 . . TRBV7-8
TGTGCCAGCAGCTTGGTGGGGGACAGGGTCTACAATGAGCAGTTCTTC CASSLVGDRVYNEQFF TRBJ2-1 TRBD1 few TRBV5-5
TGTGCCAGCAGCACCGACAGGGGGAGTTCCTACGAGCAGTACTTC CASSTDRGSSYEQYF TRBJ2-7 TRBD1 . TRBV7-9
TGTGCCTGGAGTAAAGGATCCTTCGGCTACGAGCAGTACTTC CAWSKGSFGYEQYF TRBJ2-7 . once TRBV30